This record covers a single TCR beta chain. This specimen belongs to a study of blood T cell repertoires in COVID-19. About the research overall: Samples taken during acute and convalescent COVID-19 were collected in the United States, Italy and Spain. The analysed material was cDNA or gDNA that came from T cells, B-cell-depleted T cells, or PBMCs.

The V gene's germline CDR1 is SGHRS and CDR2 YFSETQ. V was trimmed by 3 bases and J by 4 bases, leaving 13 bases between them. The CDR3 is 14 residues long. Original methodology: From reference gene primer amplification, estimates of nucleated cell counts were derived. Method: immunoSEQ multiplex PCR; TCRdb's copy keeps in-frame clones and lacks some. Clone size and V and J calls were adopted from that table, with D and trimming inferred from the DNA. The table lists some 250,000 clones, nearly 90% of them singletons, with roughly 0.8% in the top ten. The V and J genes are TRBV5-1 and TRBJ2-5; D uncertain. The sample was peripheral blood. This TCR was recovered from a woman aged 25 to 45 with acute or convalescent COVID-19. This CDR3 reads CASSSQTYGETQYF. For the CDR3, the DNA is TGCGCCAGCAGCTCACAGACCTACGGAGAGACCCAGTACTTC.